This paragraph reports one TCR beta chain. Per the study methods: Reference gene primer amplification gave estimated nucleated cell counts. Sequenced by immunoSEQ multiplex PCR; TCRdb stores in-frame clones only, minus some. The DNA was the basis for D and trimming; V, J and clone size are from that table. This table has approximately 100,000 clones, more than 75% appearing once. The sample comes from a study of blood T cell repertoires in COVID-19. Trimming shortened V by 2 bases and J by 2 bases, and 9 bases separated the two germline ends. Germline-derived CDR1 and CDR2 are MNHEY and SVGAGI. The CDR3 has 14 amino acids.

This TCR derives from a woman in her seventies with acute or convalescent COVID-19. The sequenced sample consisted of peripheral blood. The V call is TRBV6-5, the J call TRBJ1-2; D gene uncertain. CDR3: CASSYLSRNYGYTF. The DNA for the CDR3 is TGTGCCAGCAGTTACCTTTCCCGGAACTATGGCTACACCTTC.